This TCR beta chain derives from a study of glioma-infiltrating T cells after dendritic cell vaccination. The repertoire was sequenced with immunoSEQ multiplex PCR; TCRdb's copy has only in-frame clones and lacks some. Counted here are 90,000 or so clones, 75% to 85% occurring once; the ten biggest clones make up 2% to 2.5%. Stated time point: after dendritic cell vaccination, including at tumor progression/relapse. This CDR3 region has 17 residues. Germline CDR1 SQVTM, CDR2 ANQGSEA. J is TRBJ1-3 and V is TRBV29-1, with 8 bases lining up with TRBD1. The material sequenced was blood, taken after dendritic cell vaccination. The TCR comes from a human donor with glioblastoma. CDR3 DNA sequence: TGCACAAGGGGGGGGGACAGGAGACGCTTCTCTGGAAACACCATATATTTT. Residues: CTRGGDRRRFSGNTIYF.